These 2 T cell receptor beta chains originate from one sample sequenced in a study of CD8+ T cells in alopecia areata. Reverse transcribed after extraction, RNA yielded cDNA as the sequencing template. Sequencing used immunoSEQ multiplex PCR; TCRdb keeps in-frame clones, though not all of them. The sample yields roughly 120,000 clones, 50% to 75% seen once. The treatment denotes: oral pan-JAK inhibitor, 5-10 mg twice daily. The material was CD8+ T cells sorted from blood, obtained at week 4, from a patient treated with tofacitinib. These receptor sequences come from a human donor with alopecia areata.

This chain uses TRBV11-1 with TRBJ2-1; D is uncertain. This CDR3 contains 14 residues. Per the germline V gene, CDR1 is SGHAT and CDR2 is FQDESV (reference sequence). Trimming removed 6 bases at V and 0 bases at J, with 9 bases between. CDR3 residues: CASRSLGSYNEQFF. The CDR3 nucleotides are TGTGCCAGCAGGAGCCTTGGCTCCTACAATGAGCAGTTCTTC.

This clone was seen a handful of times. The chain recombines TRBV7-9 with TRBJ2-7; TRBD1 agrees at 7 bases. Germline V CDR1 and CDR2: SEHNR, FQNEAQ (reference sequence). The CDR3 consists of 17 residues. V was clipped by 2 bases and J by 3 bases; unmatched bases: 13. This CDR3 is CASSLWVGTEVNYEQYF. CDR3 sequence (DNA): TGTGCCAGCAGCTTATGGGTCGGGACAGAAGTAAACTACGAGCAGTACTTC.